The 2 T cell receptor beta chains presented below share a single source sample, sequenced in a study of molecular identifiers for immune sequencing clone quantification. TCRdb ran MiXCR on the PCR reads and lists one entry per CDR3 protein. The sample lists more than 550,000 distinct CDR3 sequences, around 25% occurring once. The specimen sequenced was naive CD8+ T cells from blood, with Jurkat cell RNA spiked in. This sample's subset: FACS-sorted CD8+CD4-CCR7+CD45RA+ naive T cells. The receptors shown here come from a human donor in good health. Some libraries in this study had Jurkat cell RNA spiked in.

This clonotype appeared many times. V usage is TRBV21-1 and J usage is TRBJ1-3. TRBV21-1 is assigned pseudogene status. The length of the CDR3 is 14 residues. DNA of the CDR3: TGTGCCAGCAGCAAATCACTTTGTGGAAACACCATATATTTT. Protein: CASSKSLCGNTIYF.

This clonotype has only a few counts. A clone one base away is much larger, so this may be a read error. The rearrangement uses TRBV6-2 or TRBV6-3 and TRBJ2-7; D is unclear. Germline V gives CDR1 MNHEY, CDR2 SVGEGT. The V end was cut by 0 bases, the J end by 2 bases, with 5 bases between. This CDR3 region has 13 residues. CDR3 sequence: CASSYSQPYEQYF. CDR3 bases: TGTGCCAGCAGTTACTCACAGCCCTACGAGCAGTACTTC.